This T cell receptor beta chain was sequenced for a study of cytomegalovirus exposure and HLA in healthy donors. Points from the study as a whole: According to the study, 160 or so TCR beta chains were cytomegalovirus-associated. Most TCRs appeared rarely, but some public TCRs recurred in many donors.

With regard to this clone: Its antigen is not known.

The repertoire was sequenced with immunoSEQ multiplex PCR; TCRdb's copy has only in-frame clones and lacks some. The data hold over 250,000 clones, with around 90% observed a single time. Donors were drawn from the approximately 120-subject validation cohort, separate from the roughly 700-subject first cohort. V lost 1 base, J lost 4 bases, and 8 bases lay in between. The CDR3 consists of 14 residues. CDR1 is LGHNA and CDR2 is YNFKEQ in the germline V gene. Sequences were obtained from PBMCs. The chain uses TRBV4-2 and TRBJ2-1; D perhaps matches TRBD2 (6 bases). This clonotype was obtained from a woman in her 30s in good health and CMV-seropositive. The CDR3 nucleotides are TGTGCCAGCAGCCAAGGGGAGGCTTACAATGAGCAGTTCTTC. Translation: CASSQGEAYNEQFF.